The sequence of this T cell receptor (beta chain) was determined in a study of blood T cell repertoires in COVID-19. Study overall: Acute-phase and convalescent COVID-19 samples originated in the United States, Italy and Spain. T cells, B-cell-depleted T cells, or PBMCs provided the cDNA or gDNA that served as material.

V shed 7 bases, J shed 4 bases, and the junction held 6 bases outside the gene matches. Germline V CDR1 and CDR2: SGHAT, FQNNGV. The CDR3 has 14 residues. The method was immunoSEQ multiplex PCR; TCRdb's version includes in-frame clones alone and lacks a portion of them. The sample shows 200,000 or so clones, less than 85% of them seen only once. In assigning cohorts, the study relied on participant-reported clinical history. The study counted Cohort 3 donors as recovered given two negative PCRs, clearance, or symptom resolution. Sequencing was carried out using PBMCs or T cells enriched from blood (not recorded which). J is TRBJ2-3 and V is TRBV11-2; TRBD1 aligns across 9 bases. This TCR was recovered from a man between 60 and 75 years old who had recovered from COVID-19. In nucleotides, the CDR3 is TGTGCCAGCACCCGGGACAGGGTGGCAGATACGCAGTATTTT. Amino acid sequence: CASTRDRVADTQYF.